This TCR beta chain was captured in a study of cytomegalovirus exposure and HLA in healthy donors. The germline V gene has CDR1 SGHTA and CDR2 FQGNSA. V was pared by 1 base and J by 12 bases, with 6 bases of the junction left unmatched. The CDR3 is 13 amino acids. It was with 60 Vbeta and 13 Jbeta primers that the PCR ran. Here immunoSEQ multiplex PCR was the method, and the copy in TCRdb shows in-frame clones only, minus some. The ten top clones account for under 1.3%, within a sample of around 46,000 clones. This sequence originates from a woman in her thirties or forties in good health and CMV-seronegative. The specimen was PBMCs. The rearrangement links TRBV7-2 to TRBJ1-2; 9 nucleotides align to TRBD1. The CDR3 sequence is CASSLERTGDDTF. DNA of the CDR3: TGTGCCAGCAGCTTAGAAAGGACAGGGGACGACACCTTC.